The 17 T cell receptor beta chains given below trace back to one sample, sequenced in a study of T cells expressing NK-cell markers. From the 5' RACE reads, TCRdb lists one entry per CDR3 protein and no DNA. This sample's table reports 350,000 to 400,000 distinct CDR3 sequences. Sequenced material: blood T cells: a sorted CD56 or NKG2C T cell subset, CD4+ or CD8+ T cells, or bulk PBMC T cells (not recorded which). These receptors were taken from a woman between 50 and 59 years old in good health.

The J gene is TRBJ2-4, the V gene TRBV10-2; the TCRdb call, TRBD1, lacks DNA for checking. Germline assignment: CDR1 WSHSY and CDR2 SAAADI. CDR3 length equals 19 residues. The CDR3 is CASSEGGQGTSSAKNIQYF.

CDR3 protein: CATSGGRTVNQPQHF. The chain couples TRBV15 to TRBJ1-5. Per the germline V gene, CDR1 is LNHNV and CDR2 is YYDKDF (reference sequence). This CDR3 comprises 15 residues.

The CDR3 loop reads CASSPIIRNREERELFF. J is TRBJ2-2 and V is TRBV6-2 or TRBV6-3; TCRdb reports TRBD1, a call that lacks DNA to check it against. Germline-derived CDR1 and CDR2 are MNHEY and SVGEGT. The CDR3 length is 17 residues.

The chain combines TRBV12-3 or TRBV12-4 with TRBJ2-1; TCRdb's assignment of TRBD1 cannot be checked, as there is no DNA. The length of the CDR3 is 15 residues. Here the CDR3 reads CASSPVRDRVYEQFF.

The rearrangement uses TRBV5-5 and TRBJ2-3; TCRdb's assignment of TRBD2 cannot be checked, as there is no DNA. Germline V gene data show CDR1 as SGHKS and CDR2 as YYEKEE (reference sequence). The CDR3 has 13 residues. This chain's CDR3 is CASSTLAEGTQYF. The full variable domain, with the rest looked up from reference TRBV5-5 and TRBJ2-3, is DAGVTQSPTHLIKTRGQQVTLRCSPISGHKSVSWYQQVLGQGPQFIFQYYEKEERGRGNFPDRFSARQFPNYSSELNVNALLLGDSALYLCASSTLAEGTQYFGPGTRLTVL.

The chain combines TRBV12-3 or TRBV12-4 with TRBJ1-6; TCRdb's D call of TRBD1 is untestable without DNA. CDR3 length equals 14 residues. The CDR3 loop is CASSLGQSNSPLHF.

J is TRBJ2-1 and V is TRBV29-1; the D call of TRBD2 rests on TCRdb alone, since no DNA is present to check it. Germline CDR1 is SQVTM and CDR2 is ANQGSEA. CDR3 length: 13 amino acids. This CDR3 reads CSAGTSRVNEQFF.

The rearrangement joins TRBV12-3 or TRBV12-4 to TRBJ1-1. The length of the CDR3 is 11 residues. This CDR3 reads CASSLGTEAFF.

The chain couples TRBV20-1 to TRBJ2-3; without DNA, the TCRdb call of TRBD2 cannot be checked. This CDR3 has 14 residues. Germline V CDR1 and CDR2: DFQATT, SNEGSKA (reference sequence). This CDR3 reads CSAPLAGQGDTQYF.

This chain uses TRBV18 with TRBJ1-2; the TCRdb D gene call, TRBD1, has no DNA to confirm it. CDR1 is KGHSH and CDR2 is LQKENI in the germline V gene. CDR3 length: 16 residues. The chain's CDR3 is CASSPPSRGQNYGYTF.

The rearrangement joins TRBV5-1 to TRBJ1-4. This CDR3 has 14 amino acids. CDR1 and CDR2 from the germline V gene are SGHRS and YFSETQ. CDR3 residues: CASSVGSTNEKLFF. Full variable domain (remainder filled in from reference TRBV5-1 and TRBJ1-4): KAGVTQTPRYLIKTRGQQVTLSCSPISGHRSVSWYQQTPGQGLQFLFEYFSETQRNKGNFPGRFSGRQFSNSRSEMNVSTLELGDSALYLCASSVGSTNEKLFFGSGTQLSVL.

The chain couples TRBV10-3 to TRBJ1-2. The CDR3 is 13 residues long. In germline, CDR1 is ENHRY, CDR2 SYGVKD. Here the CDR3 reads CAILSAGGLGYTF.

The chain is built from TRBV12-3 or TRBV12-4 and TRBJ1-1; the D call from TCRdb, TRBD1, cannot be confirmed without DNA. The CDR3 is 14 amino acids. The CDR3 spells CASSPGTPFTEAFF.

The V gene is TRBV11-2, the J gene TRBJ2-5; TCRdb calls TRBD1, which cannot be checked without DNA. The CDR3 spans 17 residues. Germline assignment: CDR1 SGHAT and CDR2 FQNNGV. The CDR3 protein is CASSLITGQGAGVTQYF.

The rearrangement links TRBV29-1 to TRBJ1-2; TCRdb selects TRBD1, and the lack of DNA leaves this call unchecked. This CDR3 is 14 amino acids long. Germline V lookup: CDR1 SQVTM, CDR2 ANQGSEA. The chain's CDR3 is CSVEPRLGKYGYTF.

The rearrangement links TRBV13 to TRBJ2-5; the D call of TRBD2 rests on TCRdb alone, since no DNA is present to check it. CDR3 length equals 17 residues. Germline lookup yields CDR1 PRHDT and CDR2 FYEKMQ (reference sequence). The CDR3 protein is CASSSRTSGREGETQYF. Based on the CDR3 plus reference TRBV13 and TRBJ2-5, the full variable domain is AAGVIQSPRHLIKEKRETATLKCYPIPRHDTVYWYQQGPGQDPQFLISFYEKMQSDKGSIPDRFSAQQFSDYHSELNMSSLELGDSALYFCASSSRTSGREGETQYFGPGTRLLVL.

The chain is built from TRBV12-3 or TRBV12-4 and TRBJ2-1; TCRdb reports TRBD2, a call that lacks DNA to check it against. The CDR3 runs to 15 residues. CDR3 loop: CASSTLAGSYNEQFF.